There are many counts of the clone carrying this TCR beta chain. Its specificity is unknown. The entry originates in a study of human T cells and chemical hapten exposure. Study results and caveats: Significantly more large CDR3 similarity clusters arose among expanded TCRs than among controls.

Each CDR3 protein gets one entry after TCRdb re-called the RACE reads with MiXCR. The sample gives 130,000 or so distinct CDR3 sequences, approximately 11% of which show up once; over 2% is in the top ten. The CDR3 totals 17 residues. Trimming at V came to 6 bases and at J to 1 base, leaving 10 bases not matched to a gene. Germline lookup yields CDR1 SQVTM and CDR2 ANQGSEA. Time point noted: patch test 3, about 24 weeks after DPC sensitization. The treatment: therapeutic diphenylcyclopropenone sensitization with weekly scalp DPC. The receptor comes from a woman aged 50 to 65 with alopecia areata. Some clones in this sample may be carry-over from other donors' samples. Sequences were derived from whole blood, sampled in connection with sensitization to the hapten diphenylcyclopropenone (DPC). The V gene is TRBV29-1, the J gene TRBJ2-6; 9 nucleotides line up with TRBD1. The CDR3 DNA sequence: TGCAGCGTGGCCGGGACAGGGACATTATCTGGGGCCAACGTCCTGACTTTC. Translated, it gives CSVAGTGTLSGANVLTF.